The next 15 T cell receptor beta chains were all read from a single sample in a study of regulatory T cells in long-lasting Graves disease. Library construction for TCR beta used iRepertoire HTBI primers and Arm-PCR of CDR3 regions. In TCRdb, the multiplex PCR reads were re-called with MiXCR into one record per CDR3 protein. This table holds about 450,000 distinct CDR3 sequences, less than 15% found once. The time point was: newly diagnosed GD, antithyroid drugs for less than 3 months. Following extraction of RNA from PBMCs, that RNA was used to make the TCR library. These records were also assigned to another study, of T cells in Graves' hyperthyroidism and ophthalmopathy.

The starting material was peripheral blood mononuclear cells (PBMCs), obtained at new diagnosis, from a patient treated with antithyroid drugs. All receptors come from a woman aged 45-59 years with Graves disease.

There are a few counts of this clonotype. The chain couples TRBV6-5 to TRBJ1-5; D gene unclear. Trimming cost V 2 bases and J 0 bases, with 8 bases left between them. The CDR3 extends over 15 amino acids. Germline V gene lookup returns CDR1 MNHEY and CDR2 SVGAGI. The CDR3 bases are TGTGCCAGCAGTTACAGTGTTTATAGCAATCAGCCCCAGCATTTT. It encodes CASSYSVYSNQPQHF.

V is TRBV19 and J is TRBJ1-5; D is possibly TRBD1 (5 bases). Trimming took off 10 bases at V and 5 bases at J, with 15 bases between the two ends. This CDR3 has 13 amino acids. The germline V gene has CDR1 LNHDA and CDR2 SQIVND (reference sequence). Here the CDR3 DNA reads TGTGCCACCGCGCAGGGCCCCTATCAGCCCCAGCATTTT. As protein: CATAQGPYQPQHF.

The chain combines TRBV6-2 or TRBV6-3 with TRBJ2-1; 9 bases fit TRBD2. J lost 5 bases, V lost 6 bases, and 8 bases had no gene match. The CDR3 sequence is 15 residues long. CDR1 and CDR2 from the germline V gene are MNHEY and SVGEGT. CDR3 nucleotide sequence: TGTGCCAGCAGGACGGGGAGACTAGCGGACAATGAGCAGTTCTTC. Its translation is CASRTGRLADNEQFF.

This clonotype was picked up a small number of times. CDR3 DNA: TGTGCCAGCAGCTGGGCTGGGGGGATGAACACTGAAGCTTTCTTT. Translating it yields CASSWAGGMNTEAFF. The chain recombines TRBV5-5 with TRBJ1-1, with TRBD1 as a possible D gene (5 bases). CDR1 and CDR2 from the germline V gene are SGHKS and YYEKEE (reference sequence). The V and J ends lost 3 bases and 0 bases respectively, with 12 bases between them. This CDR3 is 15 amino acids long.

This rearrangement joins TRBV20-1 to TRBJ2-7; TRBD1 aligns across 9 bases. This CDR3 comprises 14 residues. V lost 0 bases, J lost 5 bases, and 5 bases stayed unmatched. Germline V lookup: CDR1 DFQATT, CDR2 SNEGSKA (reference sequence). CDR3 amino acids: CSARDPRTGDEQYF. The CDR3 nucleotides are TGCAGTGCTAGAGATCCCCGGACAGGGGACGAGCAGTACTTC.

This clonotype was detected only a few times. The rearrangement joins TRBV5-5 to TRBJ2-3; 9 bases match TRBD2. Trimming took 5 bases from V and 1 from J; bases not matched to a gene: 8. Germline values: CDR1 SGHKS, CDR2 YYEKEE (reference sequence). The CDR3 spans 16 residues. The CDR3 spells CASSYIAGAGTDTQYF. CDR3 nucleotide sequence: TGTGCCAGCAGTTATATAGCGGGAGCCGGCACAGATACGCAGTATTTT. The full variable domain, in which reference TRBV5-5 and TRBJ2-3 provide the parts outside the CDR3, is DAGVTQSPTHLIKTRGQQVTLRCSPISGHKSVSWYQQVLGQGPQFIFQYYEKEERGRGNFPDRFSARQFPNYSSELNVNALLLGDSALYLCASSYIAGAGTDTQYFGPGTRLTVL.

Ten or more counts support this clonotype. CDR3 loop: CASSLDWLAGTPSYNEQFF. The CDR3 DNA reads TGTGCCAGCAGCTTAGATTGGCTAGCGGGGACCCCCTCCTACAATGAGCAGTTCTTC. V usage is TRBV11-2 and J usage is TRBJ2-1; 9 positions agree with TRBD2. V gave up 0 bases and J gave up 0 bases; unmatched junction bases: 9. This CDR3 is built from 19 residues. Germline V gene lookup returns CDR1 SGHAT and CDR2 FQNNGV.

This clonotype was seen ten or more times. The genes are TRBV28 and TRBJ1-5, with D possibly matching TRBD1 (6 bases). The V gene lost 2 bases and the J gene lost 5 bases, with 13 bases spanning the gap. Germline CDR1 reads MDHEN; CDR2 reads SYDVKM. CDR3 length: 15 residues. The CDR3 nucleotides read TGTGCCAGCAGTTTAGCGGGGGCGGGCCATCAGCCCCAGCATTTT. Protein product: CASSLAGAGHQPQHF.

This chain connects TRBV3-1 to TRBJ2-1; D possibly corresponds to TRBD2 (6 bases). CDR3 size: 13 residues. Germline V gene lookup returns CDR1 LGHDT and CDR2 YNNKEL (reference sequence). V lost 3 bases and J lost 10, with 13 bases in between. The CDR3 bases are TGTGCCAGCAGCCAGGGGGGAATGGTCGAGCAGTTCTTC. Translated: CASSQGGMVEQFF.

This clonotype was recorded at least ten times. The V and J genes are TRBV11-1 and TRBJ1-2; D is unclear. V lost 3 bases and J 4 bases, leaving 9 bases between the germline ends. Germline V lookup: CDR1 SGHAT, CDR2 FQDESV (reference sequence). The CDR3 length is 13 residues. The CDR3 loop reads CASSLDDLYGYTF. CDR3 in DNA: TGTGCCAGCAGCTTGGACGACCTCTATGGCTACACCTTC.

This clonotype was seen ten or more times. This sequence joins TRBV2 and TRBJ2-3; D unresolved. Trimming pared 6 bases from V and 0 bases from J, leaving 7 bases between. Germline V gene data show CDR1 as SNHLY and CDR2 as FYNNEI. This CDR3 region has 13 residues. The CDR3 spells CASSVESTDTQYF. The CDR3 bases are TGTGCCAGCAGCGTTGAAAGCACAGATACGCAGTATTTT. The full variable domain, rest sourced from reference TRBV2 and TRBJ2-3, is EPEVTQTPSHQVTQMGQEVILRCVPISNHLYFYWYRQILGQKVEFLVSFYNNEISEKSEIFDDQFSVERPDGSNFTLKIRSTKLEDSAMYFCASSVESTDTQYFGPGTRLTVL.

This rearrangement joins TRBV19 to TRBJ2-3, with TRBD2 identical over 11 bases. The V gene's germline CDR1 is LNHDA and CDR2 SQIVND (reference sequence). This CDR3 spans 18 amino acids. V lost 3 bases, J lost 4 bases, and 12 bases stayed unmatched. For the CDR3, the DNA is TGTGCCAGTAGTATCGTAGCGGGAGGGCTAAGGGGAGCAGATACGCAGTATTTT. It is translated as CASSIVAGGLRGADTQYF.

This chain connects TRBV29-1 to TRBJ1-1; 8 bases match TRBD1. The V and J ends lost 4 bases and 5 bases, in that order; junction bases with no gene match: 6. This CDR3 has 13 residues. Per the germline V gene, CDR1 is SQVTM and CDR2 is ANQGSEA. The DNA for the CDR3 is TGCAGCGTTGGGACAGGGCTGGGGACTGAAGCTTTCTTT. Protein: CSVGTGLGTEAFF.

About this clonotype itself: The conserved final phenylalanine or tryptophan is absent from the CDR3, which likely points to a read error. V gene TRBV19 combines with J gene TRBJ2-7; 11 nucleotides line up with TRBD1. Germline-derived CDR1 and CDR2 are LNHDA and SQIVND (reference sequence). V dropped 4 bases and J dropped 0; count of bases not matched to a gene: 8. This CDR3 has 17 residues. In DNA, the CDR3 is TGTGCCAGTAGTAATGGGACAGGGGGTCGAAGCTCCTACGAGCAGTACTCC. It specifies CASSNGTGGRSSYEQYS.

This clonotype was observed at least ten times. The rearrangement joins TRBV7-3 to TRBJ2-3; 9 bases match TRBD2. This CDR3 region has 16 residues. After removal of 4 bases from V and 5 bases from J, the junction contained 10 bases not matched to a gene. Germline V CDR1 and CDR2: SGHTA, FQGTGA. The CDR3 sequence is CASSSQPPTSGDTQYF. DNA for the CDR3: TGTGCCAGCAGCTCGCAACCACCGACTAGCGGAGATACGCAGTATTTT.